Below, one T cell receptor beta chain is given with its context. The sample belongs to a study of technical replicates of blood from a few donors. Data came from immunoSEQ multiplex PCR; TCRdb stores just in-frame clones and leaves some out. Of 70,000 or so clones listed, 95% to 98% are singletons. Germline loops: CDR1 SGDLS, CDR2 YYNGEE. V shed 0 bases and J shed 4 bases, with 11 bases lying between them. The CDR3 has 15 amino acids. This clonotype was obtained from a human donor in good health. Sequencing was done on a sample of T cells isolated from PBMCs. V gene TRBV9 combines with J gene TRBJ2-1, with no clear D. CDR3 sequence (DNA): TGTGCCAGCAGCGTAGTAGATGGAGAATACAATGAGCAGTTCTTC. This translates into CASSVVDGEYNEQFF.